This TCR beta chain was obtained from a study of vaccination effects on CD4 cells after COVID-19 (dated by TCRdb to between 2020 and 2023). With regard to the full study: Across the study, the median time from the second dose to post-vaccine sampling was 72 days (range 14 to 241). A total of more than 8 COVID-19 convalescent patients and a handful of SARS-CoV-2-naive healthy vaccine recipients were included in the full study. In the study, cultures from other donors were sequenced using the Oncomine TCR Beta short-read assay on an Illumina iSeq 100. SARS-CoV-2 spike-specific CD4+ TCR repertoires were compared before and after mRNA vaccination in COVID-19 convalescent patients and in infection-naive vaccine recipients.

To note about this clone: This clone's antigen is unknown. No much larger clone exists at a distance of one base, and base qualities are not known.

The germline V gene encodes CDR1 LNHDA and CDR2 SQIVND (reference sequence). The CDR3 goes from the cysteine to the phenylalanine over 15 residues. The kept DNA is CDR3 alone, 45 bases in frame from the first base. V is trimmed back by 3 bases and J by 8 bases, and the junction contains 9 bases that no gene match accounts for. The protocol used for the library was the immunoSEQ multiplex PCR assay. DNA from the cultured, isolated CD4+ T cells was subjected to TCR beta CDR3 sequencing. From the authors' description of their analysis: Non-productive TCR sequences were discarded, and reads were trimmed to the CDR3 region, with only CDR3s of 7 or more amino acids retained. Antigen-specific clonotypes were identified with the MANAFEST web app by comparing expansion in peptide wells against reference cultures. For clones to be considered positive, expansion at FDR<0.05 versus reference and all other wells, an odds ratio above 5, and a frequency above 0.1% in two replicate wells were required. A clonotype was defined as cross-reactive if the clonotype was significantly expanded both in SARS-CoV-2 spike wells and in at least one common cold coronavirus spike condition. Using the stringdist R package, CDR3 similarity was measured by Levenshtein distance, and unrooted trees were constructed with ape in R 3.6.1. TCRdb took over this immuneACCESS table, retaining in-frame rearrangements with V and J assigned. Such tables are incomplete; in checked studies, under half of the missing clones stem from an unresolved V gene, and the remainder is unexplained. V and J calls and clone size follow that table, whereas D and trimming were derived from the DNA. This sample gives around 16,000 clones in total; about 80% of them show up just once. Of the sample, approximately 19% falls within the top ten clones.

The ViraFEST assay stimulated PBMC with viral peptide pools and then used TCR sequencing to identify antigen-specific CD4+ T cell clonotypes by expansion. After less than eleven days of culture, CD4+ T cells were isolated with the EasySep CD4+ T cell isolation kit. Participants received two doses of either the BNT162b2 or the mRNA-1273 mRNA SARS-CoV-2 vaccine. None of the healthy vaccine recipients had a prior SARS-CoV-2 infection, which was confirmed by nucleocapsid antibody tests that came back negative both before and after vaccination. Each well held around 1.9 million PBMC cultured in IMDM containing about 5.5% human AB serum, roughly 10 IU/ml IL-2 and gentamicin, along with approximately 10 ug/ml peptides. Half of the culture medium was replaced with fresh IL-2-containing medium on days 3 and 7. Unless noted otherwise, every peptide stimulation condition was grown in triplicate wells. Using Ficoll-Paque Plus gradient centrifugation, PBMC were separated from whole blood and then either used fresh or cryopreserved at -140C. Overlapping peptide pools spanned the spike proteins of SARS-CoV-2 and the common cold coronaviruses HCoV-NL63, HCoV-OC43 and HCoV-229E. Genomic DNA was extracted from cultured CD4+ T cells with the QIAamp micro DNA kit.

Broad study findings and their caveats: Marked clonal contraction was observed in both infection-induced and vaccine-induced clones at late post-vaccination timepoints, consistent with waning T cell responses. Among healthy vaccine recipients, nearly all vaccine-induced clones were SARS-CoV-2 mono-reactive, and only 1 of 255 was cross-reactive with common cold coronaviruses. Limitations of the study were the small number of convalescent patients and the absence of early post-infection timepoints.

The sample here was CD4+ T cells from PBMCs cultured with HCoV-NL63 spike peptides, taken after COVID-19 vaccination. Read against the paper, the sample's cell subset or site label means: HCoV-NL63 spike overlapping peptide pool stimulation. The sequence was obtained from a human donor who received a COVID-19 vaccine. The chain employs TRBV19 and TRBJ2-1, and 8 bases in between align with TRBD2. The CDR3 amino acid sequence is: CASSMDGGGVYEQFF. DNA sequence: TGTGCCAGTAGTATGGACGGGGGGGGTGTGTATGAGCAGTTCTTC.